One sample yielded the 32 T cell receptor beta chains listed below, sequenced in a study of blood T cell repertoires in COVID-19. This table comes from immunoSEQ multiplex PCR, and its TCRdb copy is limited to in-frame clones, with some not included. The sample has 300,000 to 400,000 clones; 75% to 90% are singletons. The sequenced material came from peripheral blood. The receptors shown here come from a woman aged 55-69 years with COVID-19, enrolled during active disease.

Only one count was recorded for this clone. This chain links TRBV7-3 with TRBJ2-6; D may be TRBD2 (5 bases). The germline V gene has CDR1 SGHTA and CDR2 FQGTGA. Between the trimmed V and J ends, which lost 3 bases and 0 bases, there was a span of 6 bases. The CDR3 is 15 residues long. The CDR3 DNA reads as TGTGCCAGCAGCTTCCGGGACTCTGGGGCCAACGTCCTGACTTTC. Translated, it gives CASSFRDSGANVLTF.

The sample holds a few counts of this clone. The chain combines TRBV7-9 with TRBJ1-4; a possible D gene is TRBD1 (5 bases). Trimming removed 5 bases at V and 6 bases at J, with 19 bases between. Germline V gene data show CDR1 as SEHNR and CDR2 as FQNEAQ (reference sequence). The CDR3 runs 16 residues. CDR3 region: CASSPRGGDRYEKLFF. CDR3 DNA: TGTGCCAGCAGCCCACGGGGGGGTGACAGATATGAAAAACTGTTTTTT.

This clone is a singleton in its sample. This sequence joins TRBV5-1 and TRBJ1-2, with D uncertain. CDR3 length: 12 amino acids. Trimming pared 0 bases from V and 7 bases from J, leaving 7 bases between. Per the germline V gene, CDR1 is SGHRS and CDR2 is YFSETQ. The chain's CDR3 is CASSLGTTGYTF. CDR3 sequence (DNA): TGCGCCAGCAGCTTGGGGACTACTGGCTACACCTTC.

This rearrangement joins TRBV6-2 or TRBV6-3 to TRBJ1-3; 7 bases line up with TRBD1. CDR3 size: 17 residues. Germline V gene data show CDR1 as MNHEY and CDR2 as SVGEGT. The V segment lost 0 bases and the J segment 0 bases; nucleotides outside the gene matches: 5. The CDR3 DNA reads TGTGCCAGCAGTTACTCGTCCGGACAGGTCTCTGGAAACACCATATATTTT. Amino acids: CASSYSSGQVSGNTIYF.

V usage is TRBV30 and J usage is TRBJ1-5; a possible D gene is TRBD1 (6 bases). CDR1 and CDR2 from the germline V gene are GTSNPN and SVGIG (reference sequence). This CDR3 region has 13 residues. Trimming removed 2 bases from V and 4 bases from J, with 9 bases in between. In DNA form, the CDR3 reads TGTGCCTGGAGTCGGACAGAGAATCAGCCCCAGCATTTT. The encoded protein is CAWSRTENQPQHF.

The chain carries TRBV3-1 (or the pseudogene TRBV3-2) and TRBJ2-1; the D gene is possibly TRBD1 (6 bases). Trimming took 1 base from V and 8 from J, leaving 18 bases between them. The V gene's germline CDR1 is LGHDT and CDR2 YNNKEL (reference sequence). This CDR3 has 16 residues. The CDR3 region is CASSQGKGEISDEQFF. The CDR3 DNA is TGTGCCAGCAGCCAAGGTAAGGGGGAGATTTCCGATGAGCAGTTCTTC.

The rearrangement joins TRBV5-6 to TRBJ2-6, with unresolved D. This CDR3 has 17 amino acids. Looked up from germline, CDR1 is SGHDT and CDR2 is YYEEEE. The V and J ends lost 4 bases and 4 bases respectively, with 18 bases between them. The CDR3 coding sequence is TGTGCCAGCAGCCCCCGAGCAGGCAGCTCAGGGGCCAACGTCCTGACTTTC. Translating gives CASSPRAGSSGANVLTF.

Here the CDR3 reads CASSPGGATYEQYF. DNA of the CDR3: TGTGCCAGCTCACCGGGGGGGGCCACCTACGAGCAGTACTTC. The V and J genes are TRBV18 and TRBJ2-7; a weak D match, TRBD2 (7 bases). The V gene lost 3 bases and the J gene lost 2 bases, with 11 bases spanning the gap. The CDR3 is 14 amino acids. Germline values: CDR1 KGHSH, CDR2 LQKENI.

This clone was recorded once. The chain recombines TRBV5-1 with TRBJ2-1; tentatively, D is TRBD2 (5 bases). V dropped 1 base and J dropped 3 bases, with 11 bases sitting between them. This CDR3 has 15 residues. The V gene's germline CDR1 is SGHRS and CDR2 YFSETQ. This CDR3 reads CASSLLAEDYNEQFF. CDR3 sequence (DNA): TGCGCCAGCAGCTTGCTTGCGGAGGACTACAATGAGCAGTTCTTC.

The V and J genes are TRBV14 and TRBJ2-1; 7 nucleotides match TRBD2. J lost 3 bases, V lost 4 bases, and 12 bases had no gene match. From germline, CDR1 is SGHDN and CDR2 FVKESK. The CDR3 is 17 residues long. CDR3 DNA: TGTGCCAGCAGCCCCCTTGGCGGGGACTATTACTACAATGAGCAGTTCTTC. Residues: CASSPLGGDYYYNEQFF.

V gene TRBV5-5 combines with J gene TRBJ1-2, with 7 bases aligning to TRBD1. The J segment lost 7 bases and the V segment lost 6 bases, leaving 9 bases of the junction unmatched. In germline, CDR1 is SGHKS, CDR2 YYEKEE (reference sequence). The CDR3 consists of 13 residues. CDR3 DNA: TGTGCCAGCAATACCGACAGGGCCCCTGGCTACACCTTC. This encodes CASNTDRAPGYTF.

V and J are TRBV24-1 and TRBJ2-1, with 8 bases identical to TRBD2. From germline, CDR1 is KGHDR and CDR2 SFDVKD. The CDR3 runs to 15 residues. V shed 3 bases, J shed 6 bases, and the junction held 6 bases outside the gene matches. The CDR3 sequence: CATSDPGTRSNEQFF. The CDR3 bases are TGTGCCACCAGTGATCCCGGGACTAGAAGCAATGAGCAGTTCTTC.

The chain is built from TRBV11-1 and TRBJ2-7; 8 bases match TRBD2. The CDR3 has 14 residues. The J segment lost 3 bases and the V segment lost 6 bases, leaving 7 bases of the junction unmatched. Per the germline V gene, CDR1 is SGHAT and CDR2 is FQDESV (reference sequence). As DNA, the CDR3 is TGTGCCAGCAGACGACCCGGGACTAGCTACGAGCAGTACTTC. Encoded protein: CASRRPGTSYEQYF.

This chain links TRBV10-1 with TRBJ2-3; D perhaps matches TRBD1 (6 bases). The length of the CDR3 is 15 residues. Trimming removed 6 bases from V and 2 bases from J, with 15 bases in between. The germline V gene has CDR1 WNHNN and CDR2 SYGVQD (reference sequence). The CDR3 DNA reads TGCGCCAGCAGGCCCGACAGGACATCCACAGATACGCAGTATTTT. It encodes CASRPDRTSTDTQYF.

This rearrangement joins TRBV6-5 to TRBJ1-2; 8 bases fit TRBD1. J gave up 4 bases and V 6 bases, and 10 bases lay outside the gene matches. Germline V lookup: CDR1 MNHEY, CDR2 SVGAGI. This CDR3 is 15 amino acids long. The CDR3 is CASRQTGGEFYGYTF. CDR3 nucleotide sequence: TGTGCCAGCAGGCAAACAGGGGGAGAATTCTATGGCTACACCTTC.

The genes are TRBV7-2 and TRBJ1-2; possibly TRBD1 for D (5 bases). The CDR3 extends over 17 amino acids. From germline, CDR1 is SGHTA and CDR2 FQGNSA. The V end was cut by 1 base, the J end by 5 bases, with 20 bases between. For the CDR3, the DNA is TGTGCCAGCAGCTTAGATAGGGGTACACTTGGACGGTATGGCTACACCTTC. This gives the protein CASSLDRGTLGRYGYTF.

J is TRBJ1-1 and V is TRBV30; TRBD1 aligns across 9 bases. CDR1 and CDR2 from the germline V gene are GTSNPN and SVGIG (reference sequence). V was clipped by 5 bases and J by 4 bases; unmatched bases: 2. This CDR3 contains 12 residues. The CDR3 protein is CAWLQGATEAFF. DNA for the CDR3: TGTGCCTGGTTACAGGGGGCCACTGAAGCTTTCTTT.

V gene TRBV5-8 combines with J gene TRBJ2-3; 11 nucleotides align to TRBD1. This CDR3 has 13 residues. Germline assignment: CDR1 SGHTS and CDR2 YDEGEE. V was clipped by 4 bases and J by 6 bases; unmatched bases: 1. CDR3 nucleotides: TGTGCCAGCAGCCGGGACAGGGGGGATACGCAGTATTTT. It specifies CASSRDRGDTQYF. The complete variable domain, with remaining parts taken from reference TRBV5-8 and TRBJ2-3, reads EAGVTQSPTHLIKTRGQQATLRCSPISGHTSVYWYQQALGLGLQFLLWYDEGEERNRGNFPPRFSGRQFPNYSSELNVNALELEDSALYLCASSRDRGDTQYFGPGTRLTVL.

The V gene is TRBV6-6, the J gene TRBJ2-2; D gene uncertain. The CDR3 loop spans 16 amino acids. Trimming removed 0 bases at V and 3 bases at J, with 11 bases between. In germline, CDR1 is MNHNY, CDR2 SVGAGI (reference sequence). The CDR3 region is CASSYSSMRHTGELFF. The CDR3, as DNA: TGTGCCAGCAGTTACTCGAGCATGCGTCACACCGGGGAGCTGTTTTTT.

This clone was observed a handful of times. The V gene is TRBV7-2, the J gene TRBJ2-7, with 7 bases that match TRBD2. The V gene end was trimmed by 5 bases and the J gene end by 1 base; junction bases not matched to a gene: 5. Per the germline V gene, CDR1 is SGHTA and CDR2 is FQGNSA. This CDR3 contains 14 residues. The CDR3 region is CASSPLGGSYEQYF. CDR3 bases: TGTGCCAGCAGCCCCCTCGGGGGGTCCTACGAGCAGTACTTC.

V gene TRBV9 combines with J gene TRBJ2-2; 7 bases fit TRBD1. Germline values: CDR1 SGDLS, CDR2 YYNGEE. V shed 0 bases and J 5 bases; nucleotides not matched to a gene: 4. This CDR3 has 15 residues. The CDR3 loop reads CASSVAPTGTGELFF. The CDR3 nucleotides are TGTGCCAGCAGCGTAGCCCCGACAGGGACCGGGGAGCTGTTTTTT.

The chain combines TRBV27 with TRBJ2-7; TRBD2 agrees at 13 bases. V lost 5 bases and J lost 3; bases outside the gene matches: 7. This CDR3 has 16 amino acids. Germline-derived CDR1 and CDR2 are MNHEY and SMNVEV (reference sequence). As DNA, the CDR3 is TGTGCCAGCAGTCCGTTACTAGCGGGGGGGATCTACGAGCAGTACTTC. Its protein is CASSPLLAGGIYEQYF.

This sequence joins TRBV5-1 and TRBJ1-5; D possibly corresponds to TRBD1 (5 bases). The length of the CDR3 is 14 residues. In germline, CDR1 is SGHRS, CDR2 YFSETQ. Trimming shortened V by 3 bases and J by 2 bases, and 9 bases separated the two germline ends. The CDR3 loop is CASSSGGGNQPQHF. CDR3 bases: TGCGCCAGCAGCTCGGGGGGTGGCAATCAGCCCCAGCATTTT.

There are a few counts of this clone. The genes are TRBV7-9 and TRBJ2-7, with 9 bases lining up with TRBD1. CDR3 length: 15 amino acids. Germline lookup yields CDR1 SEHNR and CDR2 FQNEAQ (reference sequence). Trimming cost V 3 bases and J 4 bases; bases outside gene matches: 7. CDR3 DNA: TGTGCCAGCAGCTTGTTAACAGGGGGCAATTACGAGCAGTACTTC. This codes for CASSLLTGGNYEQYF.

This chain connects TRBV6-5 to TRBJ2-7, with D maybe TRBD1 (5 bases). Germline CDR1 and CDR2: MNHEY and SVGAGI. This CDR3 is 13 amino acids long. The V end was cut by 11 bases, the J end by 0 bases, with 14 bases between. For the CDR3, the DNA is TGTGCCTCAGGGAAGTTGGACTCCTACGAGCAGTACTTC. Protein sequence: CASGKLDSYEQYF.

The chain carries TRBV5-1 and TRBJ2-1, with TRBD2 matching over 8 bases. Germline trimming cut 0 bases from V and 4 bases from J; bases unmatched to any gene: 6. The CDR3 is 16 amino acids. CDR1 SGHRS and CDR2 YFSETQ come from the germline V gene. The CDR3 bases are TGCGCCAGCAGCTTGGGGGGGCTAGCGGGTTACAATGAGCAGTTCTTC. As protein: CASSLGGLAGYNEQFF.

This clone appeared once. The chain uses TRBV12-5 and TRBJ1-1; D gene uncertain. This CDR3 has 14 residues. V was clipped by 5 bases and J by 0 bases, with 10 bases between them. Germline CDR1 reads LGHNT; CDR2 reads FRNRAP. The CDR3 reads CASGIRHLNTEAFF. The DNA of the CDR3 is TGTGCTAGTGGTATTAGACACCTGAACACTGAAGCTTTCTTT.

The gene calls are TRBV4-1 and TRBJ1-2; 9 nucleotides match TRBD1. Trimming took 4 bases from V and 2 from J; bases not matched to a gene: 11. The CDR3 is 17 residues long. Germline loops: CDR1 MGHRA, CDR2 YSYEKL. The chain's CDR3 is CASSPRTGDPSNYGYTF. CDR3 bases: TGCGCCAGCAGCCCAAGGACAGGGGATCCCTCCAACTATGGCTACACCTTC.

The V and J genes are TRBV29-1 and TRBJ2-4; TRBD2 might be the D (5 bases). The V end lost 7 bases, the J end lost 5 bases, and 15 bases lay between the germline ends. The germline V gene encodes CDR1 SQVTM and CDR2 ANQGSEA. CDR3 length: 13 residues. This CDR3 is CSGMVLGENIQYF. CDR3 nucleotide sequence: TGCAGCGGTATGGTGTTGGGAGAAAACATTCAGTACTTC.

The chain links TRBV6-2 or TRBV6-3 to TRBJ2-7, with 10 bases matching TRBD1. The CDR3 has 15 residues. The germline CDR1 and CDR2 sequences are MNHEY and SVGEGT. The V segment lost 2 bases and the J segment 5 bases; nucleotides outside the gene matches: 6. The CDR3 DNA sequence: TGTGCCAGCAGTTACCCCGGGACAGGGGTGCACGAGCAGTACTTC. As protein: CASSYPGTGVHEQYF.

CDR3 loop: CASSPQGRGGTEAFF. In DNA, the CDR3 is TGTGCCAGCAGCCCTCAAGGGCGGGGGGGGACTGAAGCTTTCTTT. The V gene is TRBV13, the J gene TRBJ1-1; D possibly corresponds to TRBD1 (5 bases). Trimming left V 5 bases short and J 5 bases short, with 18 bases between. The CDR3 runs 15 residues. The germline V gene encodes CDR1 PRHDT and CDR2 FYEKMQ (reference sequence).

This clone was detected a few times. J is TRBJ2-1 and V is TRBV7-3, with TRBD2 matching 9 bases. Trimming took 4 bases from V and 4 from J; bases not matched to a gene: 5. CDR3 length: 15 residues. CDR1 is SGHTA, CDR2 FQGTGA, per germline. DNA of the CDR3: TGTGCCAGCAGCTCTCTAGCGGGGTTGTACAATGAGCAGTTCTTC. This translates into CASSSLAGLYNEQFF.